The sequence of this T cell receptor (beta chain) was determined in a study of cytomegalovirus exposure and HLA in healthy donors. After removal of 3 bases from V and 3 bases from J, the junction contained 3 bases not matched to a gene. This CDR3 comprises 15 residues. Looked up from germline, CDR1 is SGHDT and CDR2 is YYEEEE. Amplification used 60 Vbeta primers and 13 Jbeta primers. Measured with immunoSEQ multiplex PCR; TCRdb has only the in-frame clones, and not every one. The table includes about 200,000 clones, 75% to 85% detected once. The origin of this receptor is a woman between 45 and 65 years old in good health and CMV-seropositive. The sequencing sample was made of PBMCs. The chain is built from TRBV5-6 and TRBJ2-2, with TRBD1 matching 9 bases. For the CDR3, the DNA is TGTGCCAGCAGCTACGGGACAGGGCACACCGGGGAGCTGTTTTTT. The encoded protein is CASSYGTGHTGELFF.